What follows are 11 T cell receptor beta chains derived from one specimen sequenced in a study of vaccination and CD4 T cells after COVID-19. TCRdb processed the PCR reads anew with MiXCR; each CDR3 protein has one entry. The sample records around 20,000 distinct CDR3 sequences, 50% to 65% being singletons. The input for sequencing was CD4+ T cells from blood, taken after SARS-CoV-2 vaccination. The receptors were sampled from a human donor who had recovered from COVID-19.

A few counts support this clonotype. This rearrangement joins TRBV20-1 to TRBJ1-5, with D uncertain. The germline gives CDR1 DFQATT, CDR2 SNEGSKA (reference sequence). The ends were cut back, 1 base at V and 0 bases at J, with 7 bases in the middle. This CDR3 contains 14 residues. The CDR3 sequence is CSARGVYSNQPQHF. The CDR3 bases are TGCAGTGCTAGAGGCGTATATAGCAATCAGCCCCAGCATTTT.

This chain uses TRBV21-1 with TRBJ1-5; TRBD1, the table's D call, was not compared with the DNA. TRBV21-1 is a pseudogene. The CDR3 sequence is 15 residues long. The CDR3 nucleotides are TGTGCCGGACAAACTCGACCTCTAATCAATCAGCCCCAGCATTTT. Protein product: CAGQTRPLINQPQHF.

The chain recombines TRBV27 with TRBJ1-2; 8 nucleotides match TRBD1. J lost 10 bases, V lost 5 bases, and 9 bases had no gene match. The CDR3 consists of 13 residues. Germline CDR1 MNHEY, CDR2 SMNVEV (reference sequence). DNA for the CDR3: TGTGCCAGCAGTCCCGGACAGGGTAGGTTCTACACCTTC. Translated: CASSPGQGRFYTF.

The rearrangement joins TRBV20-1 to TRBJ2-2; 8 nucleotides line up with TRBD2. The J segment lost 5 bases and the V segment lost 3 bases, leaving 11 bases of the junction unmatched. CDR3 length: 16 amino acids. CDR1 and CDR2 from the germline V gene are DFQATT and SNEGSKA (reference sequence). Here the CDR3 DNA reads TGCAGTGCTAGCGAGTCCGCGGGAGGAAGGACCGGGGAGCTGTTTTTT. Its translation is CSASESAGGRTGELFF.

The CDR3: CASSSGTGYTGELFF. As DNA, the CDR3 is TGTGCCAGCAGTTCGGGGACAGGGTACACCGGGGAGCTGTTTTTT. V is TRBV6-4 and J is TRBJ2-2, with 9 bases fitting TRBD1. V shed 5 bases and J 3 bases; nucleotides not matched to a gene: 4. CDR1 and CDR2 (germline): MRHNA, SNTAGT. The CDR3 runs to 15 residues.

The V call is TRBV28, the J call TRBJ2-7; TRBD1 agrees at 7 bases. The CDR3 runs 14 residues. Germline V gene lookup returns CDR1 MDHEN and CDR2 SYDVKM. Germline trimming cut 5 bases from V and 9 bases from J; bases unmatched to any gene: 13. The CDR3 DNA is TGTGCCAGCAGTGCACCGGGACAGTTTCTTTTGCAGTACTTC. It specifies CASSAPGQFLLQYF.

The chain links TRBV25-1 to TRBJ1-2, with a possible D match to TRBD1 (5 bases). This CDR3 is built from 12 residues. Trimming took 1 base from V and 8 from J, leaving 8 bases between them. CDR1 and CDR2 from the germline V gene are MGHDK and SYGVNS. CDR3 sequence (DNA): TGTGCCAGCAGTGAATGGGGGGAAGGCTACACCTTC. This translates into CASSEWGEGYTF.

J is TRBJ1-5 and V is TRBV28; TRBD1 matches 11 bases. CDR1 is MDHEN, CDR2 SYDVKM, per germline. The ends lost 7 bases at V and 6 bases at J; junction bases unmatched: 8. The CDR3 has 15 residues. This CDR3 reads CASIPMGQGGQPQHF. The CDR3 DNA is TGTGCCAGCATCCCTATGGGACAGGGGGGTCAGCCCCAGCATTTT.

The chain uses TRBV19 and TRBJ2-4, with no clear D. The CDR3 has 16 residues. Trimming pared 1 base from V and 0 bases from J, leaving 10 bases between. Germline V gene sequence: CDR1 LNHDA, CDR2 SQIVND (reference sequence). The CDR3 protein is CASSIGRSVAKNIQYF. The CDR3 nucleotides are TGTGCCAGTAGTATAGGGCGGAGCGTAGCCAAAAACATTCAGTACTTC.

Concerning this clonotype itself: The junction does not match germline at one end; this may be a read error. CDR3 amino acids: CASSLLYSGANVLAF. The CDR3 nucleotides read TGTGCCAGCAGTTTGCTGTACTCTGGGGCCAACGTCCTGGCTTTC. The chain carries TRBV27 and TRBJ2-6; possible D gene TRBD1, 5 bases. The CDR3 consists of 15 residues. Germline assignment: CDR1 MNHEY and CDR2 SMNVEV (reference sequence).

The V gene is TRBV20-1, the J gene TRBJ1-6; D possibly corresponds to TRBD1 (5 bases). Per the germline V gene, CDR1 is DFQATT and CDR2 is SNEGSKA (reference sequence). The CDR3 runs 17 residues. V dropped 6 bases and J dropped 0 bases, with 18 bases sitting between them. CDR3 nucleotide sequence: TGCAGTGCCGGGACTCGAACAAGGGGCTCCTATAATTCACCCCTCCACTTT. It specifies CSAGTRTRGSYNSPLHF.